This T cell receptor beta chain was sequenced in a study of siplizumab effects on memory and regulatory T cells. Points from the study as a whole: Many proliferating CD4+ or CD8+ clones remained unclassified. Roughly 75-95% of them could not be assigned either a naive or a memory phenotype. Versus approximately 27% in controls, the mappable alloreactive CD4+ clones averaged around 65% Treg-derived with siplizumab. The study found that siplizumab significantly reduced alloreactive sequences traceable to unstimulated CD4+ memory cells.

Concerning this clone: Its target is unknown.

The assay was immunoSEQ multiplex PCR, and TCRdb's table has in-frame clones only and misses some. The sample includes over 85,000 clones, around 90% seen only once; the top ten take about 1.1%. Sequencing was performed on CD4+ T cells sorted from blood. The receptor comes from a human donor in good health.

CDR3 sequence (DNA): TGTGCCAGCAGTCCCTACCCAGCTATCACAGATACGCAGTATTTT. It yields the protein CASSPYPAITDTQYF. The V and J genes are TRBV27 and TRBJ2-3; D is undetermined. The CDR3 is 15 residues long. V was shortened by 5 bases and J by 2 bases, with 14 bases between the two germline ends. CDR1 MNHEY and CDR2 SMNVEV come from the germline V gene (reference sequence).